This T cell receptor beta chain was identified in a study of OX40 agonist ivuxolimab in advanced cancers. Only in-frame clones appear in the TCRdb table, and some are missing; sequencing was by immunoSEQ multiplex PCR. Of around 66,000 clones listed, about 90% are singletons. The V gene lost 3 bases and the J gene lost 4 bases, with 18 bases spanning the gap. CDR3 length equals 16 residues. Germline V lookup: CDR1 LNHDA, CDR2 SQIVND (reference sequence). Comment on this clone: What it binds is not known.

The study, taken as a whole, reports: Clonal expansion by week 6 occurred in CD4+ and CD8+ blood T cells (at 0.1 to 3.0 mg/kg). The mean number of expanded clones was higher in CD8+ T cells than in CD4+. Partial responders dosed at 0.1-3.0 mg/kg displayed clonal expansion ranking among the lowest.

The clonotype was recovered from an adult with an advanced solid tumor such as melanoma, head and neck, liver or kidney cancer. The rearrangement links TRBV19 to TRBJ2-5; tentatively, D is TRBD2 (6 bases). The starting material was CD4+ or CD8+ T cells sorted from blood, obtained in a trial of the OX40 agonist ivuxolimab. CDR3 loop: CASSMGGMVWVETQYF. CDR3 bases: TGTGCCAGTAGTATGGGCGGGATGGTCTGGGTAGAGACCCAGTACTTC.